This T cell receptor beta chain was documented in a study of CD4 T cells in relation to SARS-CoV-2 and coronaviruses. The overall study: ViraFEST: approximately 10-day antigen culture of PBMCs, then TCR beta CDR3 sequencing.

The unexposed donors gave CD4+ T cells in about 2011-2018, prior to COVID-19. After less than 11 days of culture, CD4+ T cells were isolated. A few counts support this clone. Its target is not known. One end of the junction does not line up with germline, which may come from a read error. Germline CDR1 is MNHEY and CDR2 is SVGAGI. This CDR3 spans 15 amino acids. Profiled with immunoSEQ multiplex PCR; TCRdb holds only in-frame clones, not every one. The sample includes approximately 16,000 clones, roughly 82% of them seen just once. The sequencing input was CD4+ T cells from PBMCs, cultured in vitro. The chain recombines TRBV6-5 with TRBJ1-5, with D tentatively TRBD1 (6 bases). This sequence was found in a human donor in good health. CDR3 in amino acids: CASSDSGGAWQPQHF. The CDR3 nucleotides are TGTGCCAGCAGTGACTCTGGGGGGGCATGGCAGCCCCAGCATTTT.